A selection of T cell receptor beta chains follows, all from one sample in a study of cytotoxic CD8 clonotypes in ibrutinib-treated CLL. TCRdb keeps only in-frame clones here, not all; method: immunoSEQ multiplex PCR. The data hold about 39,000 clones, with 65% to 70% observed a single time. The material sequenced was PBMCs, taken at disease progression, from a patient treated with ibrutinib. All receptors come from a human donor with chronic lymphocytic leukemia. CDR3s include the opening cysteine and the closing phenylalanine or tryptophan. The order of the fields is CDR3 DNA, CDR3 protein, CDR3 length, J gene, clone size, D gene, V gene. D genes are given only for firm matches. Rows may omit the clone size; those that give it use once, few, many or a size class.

CDR3 DNA: TGTGCCAGCAGCGACTCCCATTCATTACTATACAATGAGCAGTTCTTC
CDR3 protein: CASSDSHSLLYNEQFF
CDR3 length: 16
J gene: TRBJ2-1
clone size: .
D gene: .
V gene: TRBV6-4

CDR3 DNA: TGTGCCAGGAACCCGGGACTAGCGAGCCCGGGTAATGAGCAGTTCTTC
CDR3 protein: CARNPGLASPGNEQFF
CDR3 length: 16
J gene: TRBJ2-1
clone size: .
D gene: TRBD2
V gene: TRBV2

CDR3 DNA: TGTGCCAGCAGGGCACAAGGTCCTGAAGCTTTCTTT
CDR3 protein: CASRAQGPEAFF
CDR3 length: 12
J gene: TRBJ1-1
clone size: .
D gene: .
V gene: TRBV2

CDR3 DNA: TGCGCCAGCAGCTCCCGGGGCGGGAGGGGCACAGATACGCAGTATTTT
CDR3 protein: CASSSRGGRGTDTQYF
CDR3 length: 16
J gene: TRBJ2-3
clone size: once
D gene: TRBD2
V gene: TRBV5-1

CDR3 DNA: TGTGCCAGTAGCCCCGGGACAGGGACAGATACGCAGTATTTT
CDR3 protein: CASSPGTGTDTQYF
CDR3 length: 14
J gene: TRBJ2-3
clone size: .
D gene: TRBD1
V gene: TRBV19

CDR3 DNA: TGCAGCGGCCGAGGGGGCGTGAACGCTGAAGCTTTCTTT
CDR3 protein: CSGRGGVNAEAFF
CDR3 length: 13
J gene: TRBJ1-1
clone size: few
D gene: TRBD1
V gene: TRBV29-1

CDR3 DNA: TGCGCCAGCAGCTTGGCCGACAGGTTTAATGAAAAACTGTTTTTT
CDR3 protein: CASSLADRFNEKLFF
CDR3 length: 15
J gene: TRBJ1-4
clone size: few
D gene: .
V gene: TRBV5-1

CDR3 DNA: TGTGCCAGCAGCTTGGGGGCTAGCGTGGAGACCCAGTACTTC
CDR3 protein: CASSLGASVETQYF
CDR3 length: 14
J gene: TRBJ2-5
clone size: few
D gene: .
V gene: TRBV5-4

CDR3 DNA: TGCGCCAGCAGCCAAGACGGGGCTAGCACAGATACGCAGTATTTT
CDR3 protein: CASSQDGASTDTQYF
CDR3 length: 15
J gene: TRBJ2-3
clone size: .
D gene: .
V gene: TRBV4-3

CDR3 DNA: TGTGCCAGCCTATATTACGCGAGCTCCTACAATGAGCAGTTCTTC
CDR3 protein: CASLYYASSYNEQFF
CDR3 length: 15
J gene: TRBJ2-1
clone size: .
D gene: .
V gene: TRBV2

CDR3 DNA: TGTGCCAGCAGCGGACGACAGGGTTCCGAAGCTTTCTTT
CDR3 protein: CASSGRQGSEAFF
CDR3 length: 13
J gene: TRBJ1-1
clone size: .
D gene: TRBD1
V gene: TRBV11-3

CDR3 DNA: TGTGCCAGCAGCTTAGGGGGCAGTGAGACCCAGTACTTC
CDR3 protein: CASSLGGSETQYF
CDR3 length: 13
J gene: TRBJ2-5
clone size: .
D gene: .
V gene: TRBV11-2

CDR3 DNA: TGCGCCAGCAGCCAAGAGTCTAGCGGCAACAATGAGCAGTTCTTC
CDR3 protein: CASSQESSGNNEQFF
CDR3 length: 15
J gene: TRBJ2-1
clone size: .
D gene: TRBD2
V gene: TRBV4-3

CDR3 DNA: TGTGCCAGCATTAGGGCTAGCGGTAAAGAGACCCAGTACTTC
CDR3 protein: CASIRASGKETQYF
CDR3 length: 14
J gene: TRBJ2-5
clone size: .
D gene: TRBD2
V gene: TRBV6-1

CDR3 DNA: TGTGCCAGCAGTTCCCCTCGGGGGGTTGACACTGAAGCTTTCTTT
CDR3 protein: CASSSPRGVDTEAFF
CDR3 length: 15
J gene: TRBJ1-1
clone size: .
D gene: .
V gene: TRBV28

CDR3 DNA: TGTGCCAGCAGTTACCTTGGGACGAGCTCCTACGAGCAGTACTTC
CDR3 protein: CASSYLGTSSYEQYF
CDR3 length: 15
J gene: TRBJ2-7
clone size: .
D gene: .
V gene: TRBV6-6

CDR3 DNA: TGTGCCAGCAGCTCTAGGACAGGGGGACACAATCAGCCCCAGCATTTT
CDR3 protein: CASSSRTGGHNQPQHF
CDR3 length: 16
J gene: TRBJ1-5
clone size: .
D gene: TRBD1
V gene: TRBV5-6

CDR3 DNA: TGTGCCAGCAGTTTATCGTCCCTACGCCCATACGAGCAGTACTTC
CDR3 protein: CASSLSSLRPYEQYF
CDR3 length: 15
J gene: TRBJ2-7
clone size: .
D gene: .
V gene: TRBV27

CDR3 DNA: TGTGCCAGCAGCTTAGATCTAGCGGGAGAGAACTACGAGCAGTACTTC
CDR3 protein: CASSLDLAGENYEQYF
CDR3 length: 16
J gene: TRBJ2-7
clone size: .
D gene: TRBD2
V gene: TRBV11-3

CDR3 DNA: TGCGCCAGCAGCCTTCAGACTAGCGGGAGCTACAATGAGCAGTTCTTC
CDR3 protein: CASSLQTSGSYNEQFF
CDR3 length: 16
J gene: TRBJ2-1
clone size: .
D gene: TRBD2
V gene: TRBV4-1

CDR3 DNA: TGTGCCAGCAACCCTTGGACAGGAGATAATTCACCCCTCCACTTT
CDR3 protein: CASNPWTGDNSPLHF
CDR3 length: 15
J gene: TRBJ1-6
clone size: .
D gene: TRBD1
V gene: TRBV2

CDR3 DNA: TGCGCCAGCAGCCAAGAAGGACTAGCGGTTTACAATGAGCAGTTCTTC
CDR3 protein: CASSQEGLAVYNEQFF
CDR3 length: 16
J gene: TRBJ2-1
clone size: .
D gene: TRBD2
V gene: TRBV4-1

CDR3 DNA: TGTGCCAGCAGCCCAGGACTAGTAGCTGAGCAGTTCTTC
CDR3 protein: CASSPGLVAEQFF
CDR3 length: 13
J gene: TRBJ2-1
clone size: few
D gene: TRBD2
V gene: TRBV7-2

CDR3 DNA: TGTGCCAGCAGTTTTGAGGCCCCACCCAATGAGCAGTTCTTC
CDR3 protein: CASSFEAPPNEQFF
CDR3 length: 14
J gene: TRBJ2-1
clone size: .
D gene: .
V gene: TRBV25-1

CDR3 DNA: TGTGCCAGCAGCCAATTCACTAGCGGCTACACCGGGGAGCTGTTTTTT
CDR3 protein: CASSQFTSGYTGELFF
CDR3 length: 16
J gene: TRBJ2-2
clone size: .
D gene: TRBD2
V gene: TRBV16

CDR3 DNA: TGTGCCAGCAGTGGTACTAGCGGGAGCACAGATACGCAGTATTTT
CDR3 protein: CASSGTSGSTDTQYF
CDR3 length: 15
J gene: TRBJ2-3
clone size: .
D gene: TRBD2
V gene: TRBV28

CDR3 DNA: TGTGCCAGCAGCCCACAGGGGGCCGGAGACTATGGCTACACCTTC
CDR3 protein: CASSPQGAGDYGYTF
CDR3 length: 15
J gene: TRBJ1-2
clone size: .
D gene: TRBD1
V gene: TRBV11-3

CDR3 DNA: TGCGCCAGCAGCTTGGTGGGGATGCAAGAGACCCAGTACTTC
CDR3 protein: CASSLVGMQETQYF
CDR3 length: 14
J gene: TRBJ2-5
clone size: .
D gene: .
V gene: TRBV5-1

CDR3 DNA: TGTGCCACTGACAGCCCCGGAGAGGAAAAACTGTTTTTT
CDR3 protein: CATDSPGEEKLFF
CDR3 length: 13
J gene: TRBJ1-4
clone size: .
D gene: .
V gene: TRBV28

CDR3 DNA: TGTGCCAGCTACAGGGATTTGAACACTGAAGCTTTCTTT
CDR3 protein: CASYRDLNTEAFF
CDR3 length: 13
J gene: TRBJ1-1
clone size: .
D gene: .
V gene: TRBV2

CDR3 DNA: TGTGCCAGCAGCTTGTTATCCGATACGCAGTATTTT
CDR3 protein: CASSLLSDTQYF
CDR3 length: 12
J gene: TRBJ2-3
clone size: .
D gene: .
V gene: TRBV5-6

CDR3 DNA: TGTGCCAGCAGTTACCGGCGGGGTTCCTATAATTCACCCCTCCACTTT
CDR3 protein: CASSYRRGSYNSPLHF
CDR3 length: 16
J gene: TRBJ1-6
clone size: .
D gene: .
V gene: TRBV6-5

CDR3 DNA: TGTGCCAGCAGCTTAATGGGGGGTCTGAACACCGGGGAGCTGTTTTTT
CDR3 protein: CASSLMGGLNTGELFF
CDR3 length: 16
J gene: TRBJ2-2
clone size: .
D gene: .
V gene: TRBV7-3

CDR3 DNA: TGTGCCAGCAGTGAAGTGCAGGGGTGGCATGAAAAACTGTTTTTT
CDR3 protein: CASSEVQGWHEKLFF
CDR3 length: 15
J gene: TRBJ1-4
clone size: few
D gene: .
V gene: TRBV2

CDR3 DNA: TGTGCCTGGAGTAAAACTCGTACTTTCAGGGGAGAAGCTTTCTTT
CDR3 protein: CAWSKTRTFRGEAFF
CDR3 length: 15
J gene: TRBJ1-1
clone size: .
D gene: .
V gene: TRBV30